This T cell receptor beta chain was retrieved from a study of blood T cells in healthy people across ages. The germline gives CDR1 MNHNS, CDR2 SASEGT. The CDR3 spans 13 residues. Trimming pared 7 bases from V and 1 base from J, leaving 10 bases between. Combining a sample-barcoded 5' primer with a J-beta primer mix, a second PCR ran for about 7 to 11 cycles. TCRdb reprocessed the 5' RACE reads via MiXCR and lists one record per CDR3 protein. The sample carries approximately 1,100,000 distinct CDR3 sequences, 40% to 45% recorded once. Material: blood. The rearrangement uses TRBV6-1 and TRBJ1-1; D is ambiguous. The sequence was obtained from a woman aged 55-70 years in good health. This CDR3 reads CASTEGGNTEAFF. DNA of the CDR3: TGTGCCAGCACCGAGGGAGGGAACACTGAAGCTTTCTTT.